This T cell receptor (beta chain) was captured by sequencing in a study of blood T cell repertoires in COVID-19. The wider study: Acute-phase and convalescent COVID-19 samples originated in the United States, Italy and Spain.

How the authors handled the data: Estimated nucleated cell counts came from reference gene primer amplification. Clones were read by immunoSEQ multiplex PCR, and TCRdb kept only the in-frame ones, dropping some. That table supplies the V and J calls and clone size; D and trimming were determined from the DNA. The sample holds 490,000 or so clones, approximately 87% seen once. V lost 6 bases and J 3 bases, leaving 17 bases between the germline ends. The CDR3 sequence is 15 residues long. CDR1 and CDR2 from the germline V gene are MNHEY and SVGAGI. Participants, roughly 18 to 89 years old, spanned around 25 US areas.

Sequenced sample: PBMCs or T cells enriched from blood (not recorded which). The chain uses TRBV6-5 and TRBJ1-2, with D unresolved. The sequence derives from a middle-aged woman who had recovered from COVID-19. The CDR3, as DNA: TGTGCCAGCAGGTTTAGGGAGAGGAAGGACTATGGCTACACCTTC. It codes for CASRFRERKDYGYTF.